The 27 T cell receptor beta chains presented below share a single source sample, sequenced in a study of shared clonotypes between healthy human individuals. The assay was immunoSEQ multiplex PCR, and TCRdb's table has in-frame clones only and misses some. Counted here are 2 million to 2.5 million clones, around 95% occurring once; the ten biggest clones make up roughly 0.13%. Sequencing was done on a sample of naive CD4+ T cells sorted from blood. Indicated subset: CD45RA+ positively selected. The receptors were gathered from a man in his late teens or twenties in good health.

This chain links TRBV9 with TRBJ2-7, with 9 bases identical to TRBD1. The V and J ends lost 0 bases and 0 bases, in that order; junction bases with no gene match: 13. Germline V gives CDR1 SGDLS, CDR2 YYNGEE. There are 19 residues in the CDR3. The CDR3 sequence is CASSVAMGQGATSSYEQYF. CDR3 DNA: TGTGCCAGCAGCGTAGCGATGGGACAGGGAGCTACTAGCTCCTACGAGCAGTACTTC.

The genes are TRBV4-3 and TRBJ1-5; D not certain. Trimming left V 0 bases short and J 5 bases short, with 8 bases between. Per germline, CDR1 LGHNA and CDR2 YSLEER. This CDR3 contains 14 residues. Here the CDR3 reads CASSQDVADQPQHF. CDR3 in DNA: TGCGCCAGCAGCCAAGATGTAGCCGATCAGCCCCAGCATTTT.

The chain carries TRBV5-4 and TRBJ2-5; the D is unclear. The CDR3 runs 15 residues. Germline CDR1 and CDR2: SGHNT and YYREEE (reference sequence). With 1 base removed from V and 0 bases from J, the gap between germline ends came to 10 bases. The CDR3 sequence is CASSLMLGYQETQYF. CDR3 DNA: TGTGCCAGCAGCTTGATGTTGGGATACCAAGAGACCCAGTACTTC.

The chain links TRBV5-4 to TRBJ2-3; D call uncertain. The CDR3 runs to 14 residues. The ends were cut back, 1 base at V and 3 bases at J, with 9 bases in the middle. Germline CDR1 SGHNT, CDR2 YYREEE (reference sequence). The CDR3 protein is CASSLSSRTDTQYF. The CDR3 coding sequence is TGTGCCAGCAGCTTGTCTAGTAGGACAGATACGCAGTATTTT.

Here the CDR3 DNA reads TGTGCCAGCACCCTCGGGACAGGATTTGATTCACCCCTCCACTTT. Protein: CASTLGTGFDSPLHF. The rearrangement uses TRBV6-5 and TRBJ1-6, with 8 bases identical to TRBD1. Germline-derived CDR1 and CDR2 are MNHEY and SVGAGI. This CDR3 spans 15 amino acids. V gave up 7 bases and J gave up 8 bases; unmatched junction bases: 10.

The V and J genes are TRBV2 and TRBJ2-7, with a weak D call TRBD2 (6 bases). Germline lookup yields CDR1 SNHLY and CDR2 FYNNEI. Between the trimmed V and J ends, which lost 6 bases and 3 bases, there was a span of 12 bases. This CDR3 has 13 amino acids. CDR3 residues: CASRADGGYEQYF. CDR3 DNA sequence: TGTGCCAGCAGAGCTGACGGGGGCTACGAGCAGTACTTC.

The chain has TRBV5-1 and TRBJ1-3; maybe TRBD1 (6 bases). V was pared by 0 bases and J by 2 bases, with 9 bases between. CDR1 and CDR2 (germline): SGHRS, YFSETQ. There are 15 residues in the CDR3. CDR3 amino acids: CASSLETGTGNTIYF. The CDR3 nucleotides are TGCGCCAGCAGCTTGGAGACAGGAACTGGAAACACCATATATTTT. The full variable domain, its missing parts supplied by reference TRBV5-1 and TRBJ1-3, is KAGVTQTPRYLIKTRGQQVTLSCSPISGHRSVSWYQQTPGQGLQFLFEYFSETQRNKGNFPGRFSGRQFSNSRSEMNVSTLELGDSALYLCASSLETGTGNTIYFGEGSWLTVV.

The chain couples TRBV7-2 to TRBJ2-3; no clear D. CDR1 and CDR2 from the germline V gene are SGHTA and FQGNSA. Trimming took off 3 bases at V and 0 bases at J, with 4 bases between the two ends. The CDR3 consists of 13 residues. CDR3 sequence (DNA): TGTGCCAGCAGCTTCTTAAGCACAGATACGCAGTATTTT. It codes for CASSFLSTDTQYF. The entire variable domain, with the rest obtained from reference TRBV7-2 and TRBJ2-3, is as follows: GAGVSQSPSNKVTEKGKDVELRCDPISGHTALYWYRQSLGQGLEFLIYFQGNSAPDKSGLPSDRFSAERTGGSVSTLTIQRTQQEDSAVYLCASSFLSTDTQYFGPGTRLTVL.

The rearrangement links TRBV5-1 to TRBJ2-1; 11 bases align to TRBD2. The CDR3 is 15 amino acids. Germline V gene data show CDR1 as SGHRS and CDR2 as YFSETQ. The V segment lost 4 bases and the J segment 3 bases; nucleotides outside the gene matches: 3. The CDR3 nucleotides are TGCGCCAGCAGCAAGACTAGCGGGAACTACAATGAGCAGTTCTTC. This sequence encodes CASSKTSGNYNEQFF.

The rearrangement links TRBV7-9 to TRBJ2-3; 7 bases line up with TRBD2. The ends lost 4 bases at V and 4 bases at J; junction bases unmatched: 11. The CDR3 runs to 16 residues. Germline V gene sequence: CDR1 SEHNR, CDR2 FQNEAQ (reference sequence). The CDR3 here is CASSSLWRELADTQYF. Here the CDR3 DNA reads TGTGCCAGCAGCTCCCTCTGGCGGGAGTTGGCAGATACGCAGTATTTT.

This clone was found once. The chain carries TRBV30 and TRBJ2-7, with D unresolved. Per the germline V gene, CDR1 is GTSNPN and CDR2 is SVGIG (reference sequence). The length of the CDR3 is 11 residues. Trimming left V 1 base short and J 7 bases short, with 8 bases between. The CDR3 region has the DNA TGTGCCTGGAGTGAATCGCGGGAGCAGTACTTC. This encodes CAWSESREQYF.

In its sample, this clone was seen once. The chain employs TRBV18 and TRBJ2-2, with a weak D call TRBD1 (6 bases). Germline assignment: CDR1 KGHSH and CDR2 LQKENI. The CDR3 loop spans 15 amino acids. Deletions cut 3 bases from V and 4 bases from J, with 12 bases between. This CDR3 is CASSPDTGITGELFF. CDR3 in DNA: TGTGCCAGCTCACCGGACACAGGGATCACCGGGGAGCTGTTTTTT.

The chain carries TRBV1 and TRBJ2-7; the table's D call, TRBD2, was not checked against the DNA. TRBV1 is a known pseudogene. The CDR3 sequence is 16 residues long. The CDR3 sequence: CTSSHCGLAGGKEQYF. The CDR3 DNA reads TGCACCAGCAGCCATTGTGGACTAGCGGGAGGGAAGGAGCAGTACTTC.

The gene calls are TRBV19 and TRBJ2-2; 8 bases agree with TRBD1. This CDR3 is 14 amino acids long. From germline, CDR1 is LNHDA and CDR2 SQIVND (reference sequence). V was pared by 5 bases and J by 4 bases, with 3 bases of the junction left unmatched. CDR3 protein: CASSPDRATGELFF. CDR3 DNA: TGTGCCAGTAGTCCGGACAGGGCCACCGGGGAGCTGTTTTTT.

This chain joins TRBV11-2 and TRBJ2-1; 11 bases are a match to TRBD2. The CDR3 totals 19 residues. V lost 6 bases, J lost 4 bases, and 17 bases stayed unmatched. Germline lookup yields CDR1 SGHAT and CDR2 FQNNGV. CDR3: CASSGGGLAGSLGYNEQFF. CDR3 bases: TGTGCCAGCAGTGGGGGTGGACTAGCGGGTTCTCTCGGGTACAATGAGCAGTTCTTC. Variable domain in full (rest from reference TRBV11-2 and TRBJ2-1): EAGVAQSPRYKIIEKRQSVAFWCNPISGHATLYWYQQILGQGPKLLIQFQNNGVVDDSQLPKDRFSAERLKGVDSTLKIQPAKLEDSAVYLCASSGGGLAGSLGYNEQFFGPGTRLTVL.

The V call is TRBV2, the J call TRBJ2-1, with D possibly being TRBD2 (5 bases). Trimming took 8 bases from V and 6 from J, leaving 11 bases between them. CDR3 length: 12 amino acids. CDR1 is SNHLY, CDR2 FYNNEI, per germline. The CDR3 bases are TGTGCCAGCCGGGGAACCTTCAATGAGCAGTTCTTC. Translating gives CASRGTFNEQFF.

A few counts support this clone. The chain has TRBV19 and TRBJ1-6; 7 bases agree with TRBD1. Per the germline V gene, CDR1 is LNHDA and CDR2 is SQIVND (reference sequence). V shed 5 bases and J 4 bases; nucleotides not matched to a gene: 8. The CDR3 totals 16 residues. The CDR3 sequence: CASSLHRGRYNSPLHF. The CDR3 DNA is TGTGCCAGTAGTTTGCACAGGGGACGATATAATTCACCCCTCCACTTT. Filled out from reference TRBV19 and TRBJ1-6, the complete variable domain reads DGGITQSPKYLFRKEGQNVTLSCEQNLNHDAMYWYRQDPGQGLRLIYYSQIVNDFQKGDIAEGYSVSREKKESFPLTVTSAQKNPTAFYLCASSLHRGRYNSPLHFGNGTRLTVT.

The chain couples TRBV21-1 to TRBJ2-7; the DNA was not compared with TRBD1, the D call given in the table. TRBV21-1 represents a pseudogene. The CDR3 is made up of 15 amino acids. CDR3 sequence: CASSPYGDSSYEQYF. CDR3 nucleotide sequence: TGTGCCAGCAGCCCCTACGGGGACAGTTCCTACGAGCAGTACTTC.

The rearrangement links TRBV6-1 to TRBJ1-1; tentatively, D is TRBD1 (5 bases). The CDR3 covers 13 residues. Germline CDR1 reads MNHNS; CDR2 reads SASEGT. Trimming removed 6 bases from V and 11 bases from J, with 19 bases in between. CDR3 in amino acids: CASRAQGASAAFF. The CDR3 coding sequence is TGTGCCAGCAGGGCCCAAGGGGCCTCGGCCGCTTTCTTT.

This chain links TRBV6-6 with TRBJ1-2; 9 bases line up with TRBD1. The CDR3 covers 14 residues. From germline, CDR1 is MNHNY and CDR2 SVGAGI (reference sequence). The J segment lost 2 bases and the V segment lost 6 bases, leaving 4 bases of the junction unmatched. CDR3 sequence (DNA): TGTGCCAGCAGAACAGGGGGCACCAACTATGGCTACACCTTC. Encoded protein: CASRTGGTNYGYTF.

The chain has TRBV18 and TRBJ2-3, with D possibly matching TRBD1 (6 bases). CDR1 and CDR2 from the germline V gene are KGHSH and LQKENI. The CDR3 is made up of 15 amino acids. With 2 bases removed from V and 0 bases from J, the gap between germline ends came to 9 bases. For the CDR3, the DNA is TGTGCCAGCTCACCAGAAGACAGGAGCACAGATACGCAGTATTTT. It specifies CASSPEDRSTDTQYF.

The chain couples TRBV7-9 to TRBJ1-3; 8 bases line up with TRBD1. This CDR3 comprises 19 residues. CDR1 SEHNR and CDR2 FQNEAQ come from the germline V gene (reference sequence). Germline trimming cut 3 bases from V and 0 bases from J; bases unmatched to any gene: 13. The CDR3 nucleotides are TGTGCCAGCAGCTTTGCAGGACAGGGAAGGGTTCCCTCTGGAAACACCATATATTTT. It encodes CASSFAGQGRVPSGNTIYF.

This chain uses TRBV4-3 with TRBJ2-7; unclear D gene. Between the trimmed V and J ends, which lost 4 bases and 2 bases, there was a span of 15 bases. Germline values: CDR1 LGHNA, CDR2 YSLEER. The CDR3 consists of 15 residues. The CDR3 reads CASSLAGGPAYEQYF. DNA for the CDR3: TGCGCCAGCAGCCTAGCCGGCGGACCTGCCTACGAGCAGTACTTC.

CDR3 residues: CASRGEGADTQYF. CDR3 DNA: TGTGCCAGCCGTGGGGAGGGGGCCGATACGCAGTATTTT. The chain carries TRBV7-3 and TRBJ2-3; D is perhaps TRBD1 or TRBD2 (7 bases each). The CDR3 consists of 13 residues. The V gene lost 8 bases and the J gene lost 6 bases, with 15 bases spanning the gap. Per germline, CDR1 SGHTA and CDR2 FQGTGA.

Details on this clone: Other nucleotide sequences from this sample produce the same CDR3. The chain combines TRBV5-1 with TRBJ1-5, with 8 bases identical to TRBD1. There are 14 residues in the CDR3. V was pared by 4 bases and J by 2 bases, with 2 bases of the junction left unmatched. Germline CDR1 and CDR2: SGHRS and YFSETQ. CDR3 bases: TGCGCCAGCAGCCTGGACAGGGGCAATCAGCCCCAGCATTTT. This encodes CASSLDRGNQPQHF.

The V call is TRBV5-4, the J call TRBJ2-2; 7 nucleotides agree with TRBD2. The CDR3 is 16 residues long. CDR1 and CDR2 (germline): SGHNT, YYREEE (reference sequence). With V trimmed by 3 bases and J by 7 bases, 12 bases remained unmatched. Written as DNA, the CDR3 is TGTGCCAGCAGCTCCCGGGCTAGCGGCCGCGGCGGGGAGCTGTTTTTT. The encoded protein is CASSSRASGRGGELFF.

This sequence joins TRBV7-9 and TRBJ1-3, with D possibly being TRBD1 (6 bases). The CDR3 length is 17 residues. V lost 2 bases and J lost 0, with 14 bases in between. In germline, CDR1 is SEHNR, CDR2 FQNEAQ (reference sequence). The CDR3 bases are TGTGCCAGCAGCTTATGGGGGGCCGCAGCCTCTGGAAACACCATATATTTT. It translates to CASSLWGAAASGNTIYF.